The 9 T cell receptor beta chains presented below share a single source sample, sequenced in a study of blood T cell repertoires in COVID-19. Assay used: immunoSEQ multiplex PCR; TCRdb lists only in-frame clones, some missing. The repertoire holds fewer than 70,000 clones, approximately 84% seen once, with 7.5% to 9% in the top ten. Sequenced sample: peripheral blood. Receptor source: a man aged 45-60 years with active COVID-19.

CDR3 loop: CASRGAPAEKLFF. DNA of the CDR3: TGTGCCAGCAGGGGGGCTCCCGCAGAAAAACTGTTTTTT. The genes are TRBV6-5 and TRBJ1-4, with a weak D call TRBD1 (6 bases). The ends were cut back, 6 bases at V and 8 bases at J, with 13 bases in the middle. The CDR3 runs to 13 residues. Germline V gives CDR1 MNHEY, CDR2 SVGAGI.

The DNA of the CDR3 is TGTGCCAGCACCCTAATCTCTGGAAACACCATATATTTT. This encodes CASTLISGNTIYF. The J gene is TRBJ1-3, the V gene TRBV11-2, with D unclear. Trimming cost V 7 bases and J 0 bases, with 7 bases left between them. The CDR3 covers 13 residues. Germline V gene lookup returns CDR1 SGHAT and CDR2 FQNNGV. The whole variable domain, remainder taken from reference TRBV11-2 and TRBJ1-3, is EAGVAQSPRYKIIEKRQSVAFWCNPISGHATLYWYQQILGQGPKLLIQFQNNGVVDDSQLPKDRFSAERLKGVDSTLKIQPAKLEDSAVYLCASTLISGNTIYFGEGSWLTVV.

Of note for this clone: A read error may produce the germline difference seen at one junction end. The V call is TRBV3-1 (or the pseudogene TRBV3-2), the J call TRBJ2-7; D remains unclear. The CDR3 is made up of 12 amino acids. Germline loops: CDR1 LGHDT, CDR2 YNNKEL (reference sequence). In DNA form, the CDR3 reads TGTGCCAGCAGCCAAGTCTCCCACGAGCAGTACTTC. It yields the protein CASSQVSHEQYF.

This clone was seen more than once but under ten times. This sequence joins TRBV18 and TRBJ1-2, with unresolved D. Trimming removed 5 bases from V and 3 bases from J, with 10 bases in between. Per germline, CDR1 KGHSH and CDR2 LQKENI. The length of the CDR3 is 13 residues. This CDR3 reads CASSFTEDYGYTF. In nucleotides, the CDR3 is TGTGCCAGCTCATTTACAGAAGACTATGGCTACACCTTC.

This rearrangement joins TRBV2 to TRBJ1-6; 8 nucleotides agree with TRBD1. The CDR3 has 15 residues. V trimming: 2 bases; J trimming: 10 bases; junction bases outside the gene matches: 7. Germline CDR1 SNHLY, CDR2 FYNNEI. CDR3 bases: TGTGCCAGCAGTGAAAGGACAGGGAGAGAGTCACCCCTCCACTTT. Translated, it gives CASSERTGRESPLHF.

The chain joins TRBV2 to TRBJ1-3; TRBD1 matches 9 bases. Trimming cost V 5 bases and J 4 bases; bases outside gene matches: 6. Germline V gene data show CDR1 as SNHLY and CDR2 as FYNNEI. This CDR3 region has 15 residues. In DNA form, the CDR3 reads TGTGCCAGCAGTATACAGGGGGCAGGAGGAAACACCATATATTTT. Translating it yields CASSIQGAGGNTIYF. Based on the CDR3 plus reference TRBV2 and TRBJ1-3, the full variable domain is EPEVTQTPSHQVTQMGQEVILRCVPISNHLYFYWYRQILGQKVEFLVSFYNNEISEKSEIFDDQFSVERPDGSNFTLKIRSTKLEDSAMYFCASSIQGAGGNTIYFGEGSWLTVV.

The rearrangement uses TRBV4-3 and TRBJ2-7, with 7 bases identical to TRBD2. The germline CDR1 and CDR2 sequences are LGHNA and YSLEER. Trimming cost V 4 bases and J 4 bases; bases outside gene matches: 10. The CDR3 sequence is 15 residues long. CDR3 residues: CASSRQFQGGYEQYF. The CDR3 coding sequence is TGCGCCAGCAGCCGACAATTCCAGGGAGGGTACGAGCAGTACTTC.

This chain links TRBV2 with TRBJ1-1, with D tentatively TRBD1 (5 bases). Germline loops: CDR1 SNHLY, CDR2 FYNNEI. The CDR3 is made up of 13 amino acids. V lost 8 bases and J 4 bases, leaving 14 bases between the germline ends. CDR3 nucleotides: TGTGCCAGCCCAGAGTGGAGGGGCACTGAAGCTTTCTTT. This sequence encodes CASPEWRGTEAFF.

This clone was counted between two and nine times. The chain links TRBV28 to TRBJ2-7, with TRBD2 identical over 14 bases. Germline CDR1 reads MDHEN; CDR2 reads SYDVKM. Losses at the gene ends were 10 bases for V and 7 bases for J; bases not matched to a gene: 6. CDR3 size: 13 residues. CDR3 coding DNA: TGTGCCACCGGGACTAGCGGGAGAGAAGAGCAGTACTTC. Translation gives CATGTSGREEQYF.